This T cell receptor beta chain was observed in a study of shared clonotypes between healthy human individuals. In the case of this clone: What it binds is unknown.

General study points: A reduction in generation probabilities was seen for non-shared clonotypes relative to those shared by all four donors.

Germline V gene data show CDR1 as MDHEN and CDR2 as SYDVKM. The CDR3 runs to 12 residues. V dropped 1 base and J dropped 6 bases, with 6 bases sitting between them. Assay execution proceeded at the deep level. Assay: immunoSEQ multiplex PCR; the TCRdb copy retains only in-frame clones and omits some. Among a few million clones listed, over 90% were seen once. The sequence came from a young man in good health. Some clones in this sample may be carry-over from other donors' samples. The V call is TRBV28, the J call TRBJ2-5; D is unclear. The sequenced sample was naive CD4+ T cells from PBMCs. Indicated subset: CD45RA+ positively selected. The CDR3 here is CASSLFLKTQYF. CDR3 nucleotides: TGTGCCAGCAGTTTATTTTTGAAGACCCAGTACTTC.